These T cell receptor beta chains were read from a single sample in a study of CD8+ T cells in alopecia areata. Profiled with immunoSEQ multiplex PCR; TCRdb holds only in-frame clones, not every one. The sample shows approximately 99,000 clones, 55% to 60% of them seen only once. Sequences were obtained from NKG2D-low CD8+ T cells sorted from blood. The source is a human donor with alopecia areata. Each CDR3 is given with its conserved first and last residue. D genes are given only for firm matches. Expanded clones are given a class, and other clones once, few, many or no size at all.

v_gene	j_gene	abundance	d_gene	CDR3nt	CDR3aa
TRBV5-4	TRBJ2-1	NA	TRBD2	TGTGCCAGCAGCTTCTCCTTAGCGGGAGAGCAGTTCTTC	CASSFSLAGEQFF
TRBV11-2	TRBJ2-3	NA	TRBD1	TGTGCCAGCAGCTCCGGGACAGTTAGCACAGATACGCAGTATTTT	CASSSGTVSTDTQYF
TRBV29-1	TRBJ2-7	few	TRBD1	TGCAGCGTGCATACGGGACAGGGGGTCTACGAGCAGTACTTC	CSVHTGQGVYEQYF
TRBV13	TRBJ2-5	NA	NA	TGTGCCAGCAGCTTAGACGAGACCCAGTACTTC	CASSLDETQYF
TRBV27	TRBJ2-1	NA	NA	TGTGCCAGCAGTTGGGACTCCTACAATGAGCAGTTCTTC	CASSWDSYNEQFF
TRBV7-3	TRBJ2-3	NA	NA	TGTGCCAGCAGCTTATTGGGGAGCACAGATACGCAGTATTTT	CASSLLGSTDTQYF
TRBV27	TRBJ1-1	NA	NA	TGTGCCAGCAGACCATTTACAGCGGGCACTGAAGCTTTCTTT	CASRPFTAGTEAFF
TRBV7-9	TRBJ2-5	NA	TRBD2	TGTGCCTCCCGGGGGAGGGCGGTACAAGAGACCCAGTACTTC	CASRGRAVQETQYF
TRBV4-1	TRBJ1-1	NA	NA	TGCGCCAGCAGCCAATACACAGGGAACACTGAAGCTTTCTTT	CASSQYTGNTEAFF
TRBV5-6	TRBJ2-7	NA	NA	TGTGCCAGCAGCTTGGTCACGTCACTCGCGGTCTACGAGCAGTACTTC	CASSLVTSLAVYEQYF
TRBV7-9	TRBJ1-5	NA	TRBD1	TGTGCCAGCAGCGGACAGGGGAAGGGGCAGCCCCAGCATTTT	CASSGQGKGQPQHF
TRBV19	TRBJ1-2	NA	NA	TGTGCCAGTAGTATCGGAAGAAACTATGGCTACACCTTC	CASSIGRNYGYTF